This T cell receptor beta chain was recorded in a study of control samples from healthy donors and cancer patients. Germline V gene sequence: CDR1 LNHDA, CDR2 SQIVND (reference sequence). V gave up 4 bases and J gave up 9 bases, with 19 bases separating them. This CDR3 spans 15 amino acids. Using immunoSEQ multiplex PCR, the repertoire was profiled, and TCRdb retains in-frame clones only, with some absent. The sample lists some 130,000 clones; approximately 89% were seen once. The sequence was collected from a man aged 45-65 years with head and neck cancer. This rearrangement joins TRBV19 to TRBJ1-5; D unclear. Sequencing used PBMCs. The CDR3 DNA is TGTGCCAGTAGTACCGGGTCGGGTTTATCTCGGCCCCAGCATTTT. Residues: CASSTGSGLSRPQHF.